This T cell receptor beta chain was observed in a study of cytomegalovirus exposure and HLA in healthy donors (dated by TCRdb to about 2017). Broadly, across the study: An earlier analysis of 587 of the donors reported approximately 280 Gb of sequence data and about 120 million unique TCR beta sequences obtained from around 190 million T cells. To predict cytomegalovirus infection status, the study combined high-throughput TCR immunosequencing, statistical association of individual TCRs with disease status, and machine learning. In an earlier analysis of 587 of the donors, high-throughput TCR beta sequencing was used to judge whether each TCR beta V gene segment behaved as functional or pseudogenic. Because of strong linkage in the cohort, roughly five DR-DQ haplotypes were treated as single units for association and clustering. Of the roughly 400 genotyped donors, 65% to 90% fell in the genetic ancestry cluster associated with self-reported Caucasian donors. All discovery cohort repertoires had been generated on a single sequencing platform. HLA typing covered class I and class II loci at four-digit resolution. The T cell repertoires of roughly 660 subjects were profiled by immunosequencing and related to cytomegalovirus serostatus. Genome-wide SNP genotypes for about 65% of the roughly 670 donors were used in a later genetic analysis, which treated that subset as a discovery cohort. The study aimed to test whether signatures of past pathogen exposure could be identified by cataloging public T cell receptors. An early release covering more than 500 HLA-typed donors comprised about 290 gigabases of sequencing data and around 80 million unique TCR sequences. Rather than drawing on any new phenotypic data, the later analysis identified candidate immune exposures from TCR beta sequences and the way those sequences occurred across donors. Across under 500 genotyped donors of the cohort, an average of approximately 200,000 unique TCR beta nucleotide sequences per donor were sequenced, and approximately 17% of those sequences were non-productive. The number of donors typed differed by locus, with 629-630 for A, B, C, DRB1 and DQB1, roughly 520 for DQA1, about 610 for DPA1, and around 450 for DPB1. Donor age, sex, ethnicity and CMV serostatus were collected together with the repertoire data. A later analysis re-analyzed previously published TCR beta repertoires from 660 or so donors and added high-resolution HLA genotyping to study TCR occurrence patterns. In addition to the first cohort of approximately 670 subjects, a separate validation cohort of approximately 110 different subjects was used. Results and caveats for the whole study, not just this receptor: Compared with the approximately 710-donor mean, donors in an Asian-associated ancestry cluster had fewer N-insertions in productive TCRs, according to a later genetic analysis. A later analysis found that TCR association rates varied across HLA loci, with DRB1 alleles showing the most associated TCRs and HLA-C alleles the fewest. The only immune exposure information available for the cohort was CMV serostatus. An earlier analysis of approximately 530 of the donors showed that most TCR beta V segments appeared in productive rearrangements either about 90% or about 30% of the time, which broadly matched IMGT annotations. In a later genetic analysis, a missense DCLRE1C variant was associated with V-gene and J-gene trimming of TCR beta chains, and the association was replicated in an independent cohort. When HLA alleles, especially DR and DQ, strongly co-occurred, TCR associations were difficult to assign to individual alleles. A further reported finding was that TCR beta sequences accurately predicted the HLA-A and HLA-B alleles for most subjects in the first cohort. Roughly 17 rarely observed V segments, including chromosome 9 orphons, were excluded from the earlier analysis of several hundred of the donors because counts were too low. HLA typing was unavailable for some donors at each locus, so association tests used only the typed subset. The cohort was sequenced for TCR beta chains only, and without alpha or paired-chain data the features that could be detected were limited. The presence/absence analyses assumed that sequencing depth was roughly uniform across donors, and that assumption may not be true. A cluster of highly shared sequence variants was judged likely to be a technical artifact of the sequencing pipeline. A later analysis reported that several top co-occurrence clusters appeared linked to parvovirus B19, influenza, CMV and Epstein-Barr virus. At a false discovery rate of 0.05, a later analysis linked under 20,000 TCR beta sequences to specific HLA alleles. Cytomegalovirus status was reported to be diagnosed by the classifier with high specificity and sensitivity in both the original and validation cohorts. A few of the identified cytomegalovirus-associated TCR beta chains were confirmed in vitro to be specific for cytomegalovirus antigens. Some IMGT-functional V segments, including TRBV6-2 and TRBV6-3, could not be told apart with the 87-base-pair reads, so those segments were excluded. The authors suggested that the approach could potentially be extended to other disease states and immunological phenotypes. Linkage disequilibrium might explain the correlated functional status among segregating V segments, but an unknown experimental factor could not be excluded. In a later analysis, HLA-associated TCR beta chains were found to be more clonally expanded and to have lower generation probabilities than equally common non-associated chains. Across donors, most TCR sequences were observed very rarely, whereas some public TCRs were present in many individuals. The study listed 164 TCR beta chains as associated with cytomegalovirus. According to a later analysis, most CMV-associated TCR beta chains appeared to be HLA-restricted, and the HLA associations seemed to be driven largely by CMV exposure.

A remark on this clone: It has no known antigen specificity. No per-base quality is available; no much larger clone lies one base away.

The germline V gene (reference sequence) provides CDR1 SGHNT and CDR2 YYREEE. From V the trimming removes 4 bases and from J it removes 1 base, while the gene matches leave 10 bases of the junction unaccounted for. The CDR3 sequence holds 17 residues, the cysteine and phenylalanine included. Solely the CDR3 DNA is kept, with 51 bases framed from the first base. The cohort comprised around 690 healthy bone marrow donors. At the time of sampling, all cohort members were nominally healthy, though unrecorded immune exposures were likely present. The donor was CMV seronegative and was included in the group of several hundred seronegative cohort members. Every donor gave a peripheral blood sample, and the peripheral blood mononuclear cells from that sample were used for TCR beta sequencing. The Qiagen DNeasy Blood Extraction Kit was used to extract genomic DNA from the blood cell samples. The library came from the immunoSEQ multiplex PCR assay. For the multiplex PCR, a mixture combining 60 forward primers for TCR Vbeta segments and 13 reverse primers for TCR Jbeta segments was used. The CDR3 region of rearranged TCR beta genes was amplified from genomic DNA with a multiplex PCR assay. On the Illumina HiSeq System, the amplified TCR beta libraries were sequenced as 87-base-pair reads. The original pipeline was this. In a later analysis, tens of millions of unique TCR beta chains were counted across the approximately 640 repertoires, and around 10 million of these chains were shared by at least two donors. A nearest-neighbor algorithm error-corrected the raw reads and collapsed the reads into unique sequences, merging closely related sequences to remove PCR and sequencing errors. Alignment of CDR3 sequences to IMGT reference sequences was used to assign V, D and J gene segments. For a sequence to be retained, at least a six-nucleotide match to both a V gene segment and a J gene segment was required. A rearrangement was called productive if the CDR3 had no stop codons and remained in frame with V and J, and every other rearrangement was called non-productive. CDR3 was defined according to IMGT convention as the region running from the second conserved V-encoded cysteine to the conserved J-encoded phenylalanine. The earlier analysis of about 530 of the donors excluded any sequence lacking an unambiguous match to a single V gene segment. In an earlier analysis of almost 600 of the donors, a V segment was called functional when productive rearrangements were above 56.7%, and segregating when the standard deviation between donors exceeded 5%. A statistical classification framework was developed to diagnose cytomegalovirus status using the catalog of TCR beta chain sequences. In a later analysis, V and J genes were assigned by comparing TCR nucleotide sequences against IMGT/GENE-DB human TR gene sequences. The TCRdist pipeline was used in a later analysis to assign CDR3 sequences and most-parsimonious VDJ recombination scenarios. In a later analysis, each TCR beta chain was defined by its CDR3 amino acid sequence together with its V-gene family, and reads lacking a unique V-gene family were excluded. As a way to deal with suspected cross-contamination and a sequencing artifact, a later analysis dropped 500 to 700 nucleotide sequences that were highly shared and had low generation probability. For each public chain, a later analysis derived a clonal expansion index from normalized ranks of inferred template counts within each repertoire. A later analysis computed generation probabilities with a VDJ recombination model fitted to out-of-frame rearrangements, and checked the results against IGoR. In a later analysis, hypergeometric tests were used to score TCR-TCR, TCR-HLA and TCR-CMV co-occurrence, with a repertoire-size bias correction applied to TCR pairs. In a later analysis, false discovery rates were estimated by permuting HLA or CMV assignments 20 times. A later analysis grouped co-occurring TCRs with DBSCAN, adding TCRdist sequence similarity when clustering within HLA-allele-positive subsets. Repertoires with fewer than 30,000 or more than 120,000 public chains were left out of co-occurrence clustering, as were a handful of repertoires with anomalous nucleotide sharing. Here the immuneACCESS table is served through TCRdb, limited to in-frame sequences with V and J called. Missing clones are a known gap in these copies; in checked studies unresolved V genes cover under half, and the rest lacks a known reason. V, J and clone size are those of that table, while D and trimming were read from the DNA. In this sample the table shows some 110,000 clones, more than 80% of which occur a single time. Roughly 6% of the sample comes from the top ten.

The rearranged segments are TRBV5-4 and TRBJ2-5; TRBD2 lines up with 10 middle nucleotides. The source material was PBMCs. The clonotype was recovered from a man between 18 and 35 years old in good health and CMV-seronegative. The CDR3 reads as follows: CASSDASGRALQETQYF. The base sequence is TGTGCCAGCAGCGACGCTAGCGGGAGAGCACTCCAAGAGACCCAGTACTTC.